These 30 T cell receptor beta chains originate from one sample sequenced in a study of blood T cell repertoires in COVID-19. Here immunoSEQ multiplex PCR was the method, and the copy in TCRdb shows in-frame clones only, minus some. The repertoire holds just over 15,000 clones, 80% seen once, with 16% in the top ten. Sequencing was done on a sample of peripheral blood. These receptors were collected from a human donor in a cohort sampled during active COVID-19.

This rearrangement joins TRBV5-4 to TRBJ1-3, with TRBD1 identical over 7 bases. V trimming: 3 bases; J trimming: 3 bases; junction bases outside the gene matches: 3. This CDR3 has 14 amino acids. Germline V lookup: CDR1 SGHNT, CDR2 YYREEE (reference sequence). The CDR3 here is CASSSDRFGNTIYF. The CDR3 nucleotides read TGTGCCAGCAGCTCGGACAGGTTTGGAAACACCATATATTTT.

The rearrangement uses TRBV19 and TRBJ1-2; 8 bases fit TRBD1. Losses at the gene ends were 8 bases for V and 4 bases for J; bases not matched to a gene: 6. Per germline, CDR1 LNHDA and CDR2 SQIVND (reference sequence). The CDR3 contains 13 residues. CDR3 in amino acids: CASGATGGYGYTF. CDR3 nucleotides: TGTGCCAGTGGTGCTACAGGGGGCTATGGCTACACCTTC.

This chain connects TRBV7-2 to TRBJ2-3; D is perhaps TRBD1 (5 bases). Germline CDR1 is SGHTA and CDR2 is FQGNSA. The ends were cut back, 5 bases at V and 2 bases at J, with 17 bases in the middle. The CDR3 has 16 residues. The chain's CDR3 is CASSPSYRQSTDTQYF. CDR3 bases: TGTGCCAGCAGCCCCTCTTACAGGCAATCCACAGATACGCAGTATTTT.

The V and J genes are TRBV10-3 and TRBJ2-2, with TRBD2 matching 8 bases. V lost 10 bases to trimming and J lost 7 bases; unmatched junction nucleotides: 11. In germline, CDR1 is ENHRY, CDR2 SYGVKD. The CDR3 is made up of 14 amino acids. CDR3 loop: CATLGGGMIGELFF. The CDR3 nucleotides read TGTGCCACCCTGGGCGGGGGGATGATCGGGGAGCTGTTTTTT.

V usage is TRBV19 and J usage is TRBJ1-2, with TRBD1 matching over 8 bases. With V trimmed by 9 bases and J by 0 bases, 6 bases remained unmatched. The CDR3 covers 14 residues. From germline, CDR1 is LNHDA and CDR2 SQIVND (reference sequence). The CDR3 DNA reads TGTGCCAGCAGCCGACAGGGGTCTAACTATGGCTACACCTTC. Residues: CASSRQGSNYGYTF. The full variable domain, its missing parts supplied by reference TRBV19 and TRBJ1-2, is DGGITQSPKYLFRKEGQNVTLSCEQNLNHDAMYWYRQDPGQGLRLIYYSQIVNDFQKGDIAEGYSVSREKKESFPLTVTSAQKNPTAFYLCASSRQGSNYGYTFGSGTRLTVV.

This clone appeared once. V usage is TRBV5-1 and J usage is TRBJ2-7; weak D call: TRBD2 (5 bases). The CDR3 loop spans 14 amino acids. Trimming removed 0 bases from V and 5 bases from J, with 12 bases in between. The germline CDR1 and CDR2 sequences are SGHRS and YFSETQ. The CDR3 protein is CASSLGRGEDEQYF. CDR3 DNA sequence: TGCGCCAGCAGCTTGGGTCGGGGAGAGGACGAGCAGTACTTC.

The rearrangement joins TRBV19 to TRBJ2-1; D not resolved. Per the germline V gene, CDR1 is LNHDA and CDR2 is SQIVND (reference sequence). Trimming took 6 bases from V and 5 from J, leaving 8 bases between them. The CDR3 runs to 12 residues. The CDR3 nucleotides are TGTGCCAGTAGGGGCAGTAACAATGAGCAGTTCTTC. It is translated as CASRGSNNEQFF.

The genes are TRBV19 and TRBJ2-6; D perhaps matches TRBD2 (6 bases). This CDR3 has 16 amino acids. Germline CDR1 and CDR2: LNHDA and SQIVND (reference sequence). Trimming stripped 5 bases from V and 0 bases from J, with 11 bases between. Here the CDR3 DNA reads TGTGCCAGTAGTTGGGGAGGAAACTCTGGGGCCAACGTCCTGACTTTC. Encoded protein: CASSWGGNSGANVLTF.

The chain's CDR3 is CASSFAGDTYYEQYF. The CDR3 bases are TGTGCCAGCAGTTTCGCCGGGGACACTTACTACGAGCAGTACTTC. This chain connects TRBV28 to TRBJ2-7; perhaps TRBD1 as D (6 bases). V was shortened by 3 bases and J by 3 bases, with 15 bases between the two germline ends. This CDR3 comprises 15 residues. In germline, CDR1 is MDHEN, CDR2 SYDVKM.

The chain couples TRBV11-2 to TRBJ1-6; D is ambiguous. Germline CDR1 and CDR2: SGHAT and FQNNGV. CDR3 length equals 16 residues. V gave up 5 bases and J gave up 0 bases, with 11 bases separating them. CDR3 sequence reads: CASSPLRSSYNSPLHF. CDR3 nucleotides: TGTGCCAGCAGCCCACTCCGAAGCTCCTATAATTCACCCCTCCACTTT.

This sequence joins TRBV7-8 and TRBJ1-3; 8 bases are shared with TRBD1. Losses at the gene ends were 3 bases for V and 4 bases for J; bases not matched to a gene: 5. The CDR3 is 15 residues long. Looked up from germline, CDR1 is SGHVS and CDR2 is FQNEAQ. CDR3 sequence (DNA): TGTGCCAGCAGCTTTGGACAGGGTTCGGGAAACACCATATATTTT. Translating it yields CASSFGQGSGNTIYF.

The chain links TRBV27 to TRBJ2-1, with a weak D call TRBD1 (7 bases). CDR1 is MNHEY, CDR2 SMNVEV, per germline (reference sequence). Trimming cost V 6 bases and J 0 bases, with 9 bases left between them. CDR3 length equals 14 residues. Here the CDR3 DNA reads TGTGCCAGCAGGGAGGGGGCCTCCTACAATGAGCAGTTCTTC. Translation: CASREGASYNEQFF.

CDR3 sequence: CASSRDRAEETQYF. The CDR3 coding sequence is TGTGCCAGCAGCCGGGACAGAGCAGAAGAGACCCAGTACTTC. The chain couples TRBV9 to TRBJ2-5; 7 nucleotides line up with TRBD1. This CDR3 is built from 14 residues. Germline CDR1 is SGDLS and CDR2 is YYNGEE. V lost 4 bases to trimming and J lost 3 bases; unmatched junction nucleotides: 6.

The rearrangement links TRBV1 to TRBJ2-7; TRBD1 reflects the table's D call only, with no check against the DNA. TRBV1 is shown as a pseudogene. The CDR3 covers 16 residues. CDR3 sequence reads: CTSSPPYDRCLREQYF. As DNA, the CDR3 is TGCACCAGCAGCCCTCCATATGACAGATGTCTACGTGAGCAGTACTTC.

V and J are TRBV30 and TRBJ2-3; 8 bases line up with TRBD2. The CDR3 covers 12 residues. Germline V CDR1 and CDR2: GTSNPN, SVGIG (reference sequence). In DNA form, the CDR3 reads TGTTCTGTAGCGGGGAACACAGATACGCAGTATTTT. Its protein is CSVAGNTDTQYF. The entire variable domain, with the rest obtained from reference TRBV30 and TRBJ2-3, is as follows: SQTIHQWPATLVQPVGSPLSLECTVEGTSNPNLYWYRQAAGRGLQLLFYSVGIGQISSEVPQNLSASRPQDRQFILSSKKLLLSDSGFYLCSVAGNTDTQYFGPGTRLTVL.

V gene TRBV19 combines with J gene TRBJ1-1; 7 positions match TRBD1. The CDR3 covers 14 residues. Unmatched junction bases numbered 9, after V lost 6 bases and J lost 5 bases. From germline, CDR1 is LNHDA and CDR2 SQIVND (reference sequence). The CDR3 DNA is TGTGCCAGTAGCCTCAGGGGGACGAGGACTGAAGCTTTCTTT. Its translation is CASSLRGTRTEAFF.

The chain employs TRBV19 and TRBJ2-3, with TRBD2 as a possible D gene (5 bases). The CDR3 consists of 12 residues. Trimming took off 8 bases at V and 2 bases at J, with 8 bases between the two ends. Germline CDR1 and CDR2: LNHDA and SQIVND (reference sequence). In DNA form, the CDR3 reads TGTGCCAGTGAGGGTAACACAGATACGCAGTATTTT. Translating gives CASEGNTDTQYF. The whole variable domain, filled in from reference TRBV19 and TRBJ2-3, reads DGGITQSPKYLFRKEGQNVTLSCEQNLNHDAMYWYRQDPGQGLRLIYYSQIVNDFQKGDIAEGYSVSREKKESFPLTVTSAQKNPTAFYLCASEGNTDTQYFGPGTRLTVL.

The rearrangement uses TRBV14 and TRBJ2-7; TRBD2 matches 10 bases. V was pared by 1 base and J by 6 bases, with 12 bases of the junction left unmatched. This CDR3 comprises 17 residues. Per germline, CDR1 SGHDN and CDR2 FVKESK. The CDR3 region is CASSQGRLAGVSSEQYF. The CDR3 nucleotides read TGTGCCAGCAGCCAAGGTCGCCTAGCGGGAGTTTCTAGCGAGCAGTACTTC.

This clone is judged medium-sized. The chain combines TRBV9 with TRBJ1-1; no definite D call. V was shortened by 4 bases and J by 6 bases, with 16 bases between the two germline ends. CDR3 length: 14 amino acids. Looked up from germline, CDR1 is SGDLS and CDR2 is YYNGEE. In DNA form, the CDR3 reads TGTGCCAGCAGCCCGAGGGATTACGGCCCTGAAGCTTTCTTT. It encodes CASSPRDYGPEAFF.

The sample holds one count of this clone. This chain joins TRBV7-9 and TRBJ1-1, with 9 nucleotides matching TRBD1. The CDR3 runs to 14 residues. Trimming took 5 bases from V and 1 from J; bases not matched to a gene: 2. Germline V gives CDR1 SEHNR, CDR2 FQNEAQ (reference sequence). The CDR3 is CASSPDRGNTEAFF. The DNA for the CDR3 is TGTGCCAGCAGCCCGGACAGGGGGAACACTGAAGCTTTCTTT. The variable domain in full, completed from reference TRBV7-9 and TRBJ1-1, reads DTGVSQNPRHKITKRGQNVTFRCDPISEHNRLYWYRQTLGQGPEFLTYFQNEAQLEKSRLLSDRFSAERPKGSFSTLEIQRTEQGDSAMYLCASSPDRGNTEAFFGQGTRLTVV.

CDR3 protein: CASSPTRTSANEQFF. The CDR3 bases are TGTGCCAGCAGCCCCACCCGGACTAGCGCCAATGAGCAGTTCTTC. The V and J genes are TRBV7-2 and TRBJ2-1; 9 positions agree with TRBD2. The CDR3 length is 15 residues. CDR1 is SGHTA, CDR2 FQGNSA, per germline. Trimming removed 5 bases from V and 6 bases from J; junction bases left unmatched: 8. The complete variable domain, with remaining parts taken from reference TRBV7-2 and TRBJ2-1, reads GAGVSQSPSNKVTEKGKDVELRCDPISGHTALYWYRQSLGQGLEFLIYFQGNSAPDKSGLPSDRFSAERTGGSVSTLTIQRTQQEDSAVYLCASSPTRTSANEQFFGPGTRLTVL.

The rearrangement joins TRBV5-5 to TRBJ2-3; TRBD1 agrees at 7 bases. V shed 4 bases and J 3 bases; nucleotides not matched to a gene: 11. CDR1 is SGHKS and CDR2 is YYEKEE in the germline V gene (reference sequence). This CDR3 has 16 residues. CDR3 coding DNA: TGTGCCAGCAGCCCCAAACAGGGGTATTCAACAGATACGCAGTATTTT. Its protein product is CASSPKQGYSTDTQYF.

This chain uses TRBV19 with TRBJ2-1; perhaps TRBD2 as D (6 bases). This CDR3 is built from 12 residues. V lost 5 bases to trimming and J lost 6 bases, with 8 bases between them. Germline V gives CDR1 LNHDA, CDR2 SQIVND (reference sequence). This CDR3 reads CASSLTSNEQFF. The CDR3 DNA follows: TGTGCCAGTAGTCTGACTAGCAATGAGCAGTTCTTC.

The chain has TRBV20-1 and TRBJ2-5, with 14 bases identical to TRBD2. Losses at the gene ends were 3 bases for V and 4 bases for J; bases not matched to a gene: 4. The CDR3 sequence is 15 residues long. Germline V gene data show CDR1 as DFQATT and CDR2 as SNEGSKA (reference sequence). The CDR3 bases are TGCAGTGCTAGTTTAGGGACTAGCGGGAGAGAGACCCAGTACTTC. It is translated as CSASLGTSGRETQYF.

Written as DNA, the CDR3 is TGCGCCAGCAGCTTGGAGTCGCTGGGGGGTGAGCAGTTCTTC. This codes for CASSLESLGGEQFF. V gene TRBV5-1 combines with J gene TRBJ2-1; D might be TRBD2 (6 bases). The germline CDR1 and CDR2 sequences are SGHRS and YFSETQ. The V gene lost 0 bases and the J gene lost 9 bases, with 13 bases spanning the gap. The CDR3 spans 14 residues.

V and J are TRBV28 and TRBJ2-4; possible D gene TRBD1, 7 bases. Trimming removed 10 bases at V and 0 bases at J, with 16 bases between. The germline gives CDR1 MDHEN, CDR2 SYDVKM. The CDR3 is made up of 15 amino acids. The CDR3 is CATTPQGGAKNIQYF. As DNA, the CDR3 is TGTGCCACAACTCCCCAGGGGGGAGCCAAAAACATTCAGTACTTC.

This chain connects TRBV27 to TRBJ1-2, with 12 bases identical to TRBD1. Trimming cost V 4 bases and J 4 bases; bases outside gene matches: 13. CDR3 size: 18 residues. CDR1 is MNHEY, CDR2 SMNVEV, per germline (reference sequence). The CDR3 sequence is CASSSGQGAPIITYGYTF. The CDR3 DNA follows: TGTGCCAGCAGTTCGGGACAGGGGGCACCGATAATCACCTATGGCTACACCTTC.

The genes are TRBV19 and TRBJ1-5, with a tentative D call TRBD1 (6 bases). Germline loops: CDR1 LNHDA, CDR2 SQIVND (reference sequence). The length of the CDR3 is 13 residues. Deletions cut 4 bases from V and 6 bases from J, with 10 bases between. This CDR3 reads CASSTGQLQPQHF. CDR3 sequence (DNA): TGTGCCAGTAGTACCGGACAGCTTCAGCCCCAGCATTTT.

V and J are TRBV4-3 and TRBJ2-3, with D possibly matching TRBD2 (6 bases). Germline CDR1 is LGHNA and CDR2 is YSLEER. The ends were cut back, 1 base at V and 5 bases at J, with 16 bases in the middle. The CDR3 loop spans 16 amino acids. The CDR3 here is CASSQGAGLGGDTQYF. The CDR3 DNA reads as TGCGCCAGCAGCCAAGGGGCGGGTCTGGGGGGAGATACGCAGTATTTT.

This clone has just a few counts. The rearrangement joins TRBV7-9 to TRBJ2-7; 10 bases are shared with TRBD1. The germline CDR1 and CDR2 sequences are SEHNR and FQNEAQ (reference sequence). This CDR3 has 16 residues. V shed 0 bases and J 5 bases; nucleotides not matched to a gene: 7. The DNA of the CDR3 is TGTGCCAGCAGCTTAGCCGGGACAGGGGTTCTCAACGAGCAGTACTTC. Encoded protein: CASSLAGTGVLNEQYF.